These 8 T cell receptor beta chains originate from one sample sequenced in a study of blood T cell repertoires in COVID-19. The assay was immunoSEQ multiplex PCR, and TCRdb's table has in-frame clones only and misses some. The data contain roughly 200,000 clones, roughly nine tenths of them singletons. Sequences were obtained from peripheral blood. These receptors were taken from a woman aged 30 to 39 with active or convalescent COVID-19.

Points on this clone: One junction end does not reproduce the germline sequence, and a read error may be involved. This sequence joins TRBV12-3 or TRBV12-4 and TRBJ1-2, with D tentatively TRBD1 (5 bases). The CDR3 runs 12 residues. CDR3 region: CASSLGVQGGAF. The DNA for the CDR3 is TGTGCCAGCAGTTTAGGTGTGCAGGGCGGTGCCTTC.

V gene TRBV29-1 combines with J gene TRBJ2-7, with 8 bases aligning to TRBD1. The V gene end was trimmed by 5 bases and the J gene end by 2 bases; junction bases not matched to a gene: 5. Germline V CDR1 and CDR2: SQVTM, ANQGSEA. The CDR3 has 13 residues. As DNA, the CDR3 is TGCAGCGTTAGACCGACAGGGGCCTACGAGCAGTACTTC. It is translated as CSVRPTGAYEQYF.

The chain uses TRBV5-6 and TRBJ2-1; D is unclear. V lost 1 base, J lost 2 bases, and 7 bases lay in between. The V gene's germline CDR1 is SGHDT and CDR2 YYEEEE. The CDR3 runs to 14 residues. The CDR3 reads CASSLTVAYNEQFF. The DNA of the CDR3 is TGTGCCAGCAGCTTGACGGTGGCCTACAATGAGCAGTTCTTC.

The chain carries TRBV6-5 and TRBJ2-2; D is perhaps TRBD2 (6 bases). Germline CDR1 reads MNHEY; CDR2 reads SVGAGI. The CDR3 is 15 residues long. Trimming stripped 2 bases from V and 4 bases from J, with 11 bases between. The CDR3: CASSYLGSVTGELFF. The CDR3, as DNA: TGTGCCAGCAGTTACCTCGGGAGCGTCACCGGGGAGCTGTTTTTT.

The CDR3: CSVGTSGGETQYF. The CDR3 region has the DNA TGCAGCGTTGGGACTAGCGGAGGAGAGACCCAGTACTTC. The chain couples TRBV29-1 to TRBJ2-5; TRBD2 matches at 10 bases. Germline CDR1 and CDR2: SQVTM and ANQGSEA. The CDR3 totals 13 residues. V trimming: 4 bases; J trimming: 4 bases; junction bases outside the gene matches: 3.

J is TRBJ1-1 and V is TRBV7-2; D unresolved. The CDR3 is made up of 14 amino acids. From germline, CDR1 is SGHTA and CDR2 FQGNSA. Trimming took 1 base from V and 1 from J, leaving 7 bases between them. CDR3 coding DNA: TGTGCCAGCAGCTTAGTGAGCACGAACACTGAAGCTTTCTTT. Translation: CASSLVSTNTEAFF.

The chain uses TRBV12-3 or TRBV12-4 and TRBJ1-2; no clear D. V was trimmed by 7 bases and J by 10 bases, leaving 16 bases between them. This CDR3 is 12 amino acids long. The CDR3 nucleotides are TGTGCCAGCACTCTAAGCCGCGACATCTACACCTTC. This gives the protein CASTLSRDIYTF.

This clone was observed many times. CDR3 region: CASSETYEQYF. The CDR3 DNA reads as TGTGCCAGCAGCGAGACTTACGAGCAGTACTTC. This sequence joins TRBV11-3 and TRBJ2-7; D call uncertain. V dropped 5 bases and J dropped 4 bases, with 6 bases sitting between them. CDR1 and CDR2 from the germline V gene are SGHNT and YENEEA. The CDR3 consists of 11 residues. Variable domain in full (rest from reference TRBV11-3 and TRBJ2-7): EAGVVQSPRYKIIEKKQPVAFWCNPISGHNTLYWYLQNLGQGPELLIRYENEEAVDDSQLPKDRFSAERLKGVDSTLKIQPAELGDSAVYLCASSETYEQYFGPGTRLTVT.